One and the same sample provided the 18 T cell receptor beta chains below, sequenced in a study of CD8 T cells in ankylosing spondylitis. Study-level points and caveats: It appeared that ankylosing spondylitis blood was characterized by a TCR beta motif of fewer than 10 highly homologous variants.

Each CDR3 protein gets one entry after TCRdb re-called the 5' RACE reads with MiXCR. The sample contains about 440,000 distinct CDR3 sequences, 15% to 20% of which appear only once. The antigens of these receptors remain unknown. Material for sequencing was blood, either unsorted or a sorted T cell fraction (not recorded which). These receptors were obtained from a male donor with ankylosing spondylitis.

This chain joins TRBV24-1 and TRBJ2-1, with unresolved D. The germline V gene has CDR1 KGHDR and CDR2 SFDVKD. This CDR3 has 14 amino acids. The V and J ends lost 3 bases and 5 bases respectively, with 10 bases between them. DNA of the CDR3: TGTGCCACCAGTGATGGCCAGCTCCACAATGAGCAGTTCTTC. Protein product: CATSDGQLHNEQFF.

This clonotype turned up a few times. The J gene is TRBJ2-5, the V gene TRBV4-1; 8 bases map to TRBD2. Germline V gene lookup returns CDR1 MGHRA and CDR2 YSYEKL. V lost 4 bases and J lost 2; bases outside the gene matches: 9. The CDR3 is 16 residues long. CDR3 in amino acids: CASSLAGGGFQETQYF. CDR3 coding DNA: TGCGCCAGCAGCCTCGCGGGCGGGGGGTTTCAAGAGACCCAGTACTTC.

The genes are TRBV28 and TRBJ2-5; D assignment may be TRBD1 or TRBD2 (6 bases each). Germline assignment: CDR1 MDHEN and CDR2 SYDVKM. Between the trimmed V and J ends, which lost 6 bases and 5 bases, there was a span of 16 bases. CDR3 length equals 14 residues. CDR3 in amino acids: CASRVFGGEETQYF. CDR3 bases: TGTGCCAGCAGGGTTTTCGGGGGCGAGGAGACCCAGTACTTC.

This clonotype has ten or more counts. The chain couples TRBV29-1 to TRBJ2-1, with 12 nucleotides matching TRBD2. CDR3 length equals 20 residues. After removal of 2 bases from V and 1 base from J, the junction contained 15 bases not matched to a gene. Germline V gene lookup returns CDR1 SQVTM and CDR2 ANQGSEA. The CDR3, as DNA: TGCAGCGTTGAAAGGAGTCGGACTAGCGGGATGGCGGGATCCTACAATGAGCAGTTCTTC. Encoded protein: CSVERSRTSGMAGSYNEQFF.

This clonotype turned up a few times. The V and J genes are TRBV19 and TRBJ2-1; D ambiguous. CDR1 and CDR2 (germline): LNHDA, SQIVND (reference sequence). The V end lost 5 bases, the J end lost 7 bases, and 15 bases lay between the germline ends. CDR3 size: 14 residues. CDR3 in DNA: TGTGCCAGTAGTGCCCGAACGAACGAAAATGAGCAGTTCTTC. Translation gives CASSARTNENEQFF.

This clonotype was seen ten or more times. This chain joins TRBV7-2 and TRBJ1-1, with TRBD1 matching over 10 bases. The J segment lost 1 base and the V segment lost 3 bases, leaving 8 bases of the junction unmatched. CDR1 SGHTA and CDR2 FQGNSA come from the germline V gene. The CDR3 has 17 residues. CDR3 bases: TGTGCCAGCAGCTTGGGACAGGGGAATCGAAGGAACACTGAAGCTTTCTTT. Translating it yields CASSLGQGNRRNTEAFF.

This chain joins TRBV20-1 and TRBJ1-6, with 7 bases fitting TRBD1. CDR3 size: 15 residues. The V gene end was trimmed by 1 base and the J gene end by 8 bases; junction bases not matched to a gene: 8. Germline CDR1 reads DFQATT; CDR2 reads SNEGSKA (reference sequence). The CDR3 here is CSARGGGREYSPLHF. The CDR3 DNA is TGCAGTGCTAGAGGAGGGGGCAGGGAATATTCACCCCTCCACTTT.

The chain carries TRBV15 and TRBJ1-2, with TRBD1 matching 7 bases. CDR1 and CDR2 from the germline V gene are LNHNV and YYDKDF (reference sequence). V dropped 2 bases and J dropped 4; count of bases not matched to a gene: 10. This CDR3 is built from 16 residues. The CDR3 sequence: CATSRPGRGNTYGYTF. The DNA for the CDR3 is TGTGCCACCAGCAGACCCGGCAGGGGGAATACCTATGGCTACACCTTC.

This clonotype occurred a few times. V and J are TRBV9 and TRBJ2-1; 11 nucleotides align to TRBD2. The CDR3 contains 16 residues. From germline, CDR1 is SGDLS and CDR2 YYNGEE. The V and J ends lost 0 bases and 10 bases, in that order; junction bases with no gene match: 9. CDR3 amino acids: CASSVGDSGGDGEQFF. The CDR3 DNA is TGTGCCAGCAGCGTAGGGGATAGCGGGGGGGATGGGGAGCAGTTCTTC.

This clonotype was observed many times. The V call is TRBV20-1, the J call TRBJ2-1, with no clear D. Germline values: CDR1 DFQATT, CDR2 SNEGSKA (reference sequence). Deletions cut 3 bases from V and 8 bases from J, with 5 bases between. CDR3 length: 10 amino acids. The CDR3 coding sequence is TGCAGTGCTAGCGCGGATGAGCAGTTCTTC. It specifies CSASADEQFF.

This clonotype was counted between two and nine times. The chain recombines TRBV5-1 with TRBJ2-3; D possibly corresponds to TRBD1 (5 bases). CDR3 length equals 15 residues. Germline loops: CDR1 SGHRS, CDR2 YFSETQ. The V gene lost 1 base and the J gene lost 2 bases, with 11 bases spanning the gap. The CDR3 DNA sequence: TGCGCCAGCAGCTTGATCAGGGCTTCCACAGATACGCAGTATTTT. It is translated as CASSLIRASTDTQYF.

This CDR3 is CASNTGTGSEKLFF. Written as DNA, the CDR3 is TGCGCCAGCAACACCGGGACAGGGTCTGAAAAACTGTTTTTT. The V call is TRBV5-1, the J call TRBJ1-4; the match to TRBD1 covers 9 bases. CDR1 SGHRS and CDR2 YFSETQ come from the germline V gene. The CDR3 is 14 residues long. V gave up 6 bases and J gave up 7 bases; unmatched junction bases: 7. Combining the CDR3 with reference TRBV5-1 and TRBJ1-4 gives the whole variable domain KAGVTQTPRYLIKTRGQQVTLSCSPISGHRSVSWYQQTPGQGLQFLFEYFSETQRNKGNFPGRFSGRQFSNSRSEMNVSTLELGDSALYLCASNTGTGSEKLFFGSGTQLSVL.

This clonotype was picked up many times. The chain links TRBV7-2 to TRBJ1-2; D may be TRBD1 (6 bases). The length of the CDR3 is 12 residues. Trimming removed 5 bases at V and 8 bases at J, with 12 bases between. Germline values: CDR1 SGHTA, CDR2 FQGNSA. The CDR3 sequence is CASSAYRVGYTF. The CDR3 DNA is TGTGCCAGCAGCGCATACAGGGTCGGCTACACCTTC. The full variable domain, in which reference TRBV7-2 and TRBJ1-2 provide the parts outside the CDR3, is GAGVSQSPSNKVTEKGKDVELRCDPISGHTALYWYRQSLGQGLEFLIYFQGNSAPDKSGLPSDRFSAERTGGSVSTLTIQRTQQEDSAVYLCASSAYRVGYTFGSGTRLTVV.

This chain joins TRBV24-1 and TRBJ1-2, with 9 positions matching TRBD1. The CDR3 is 14 amino acids. V dropped 3 bases and J dropped 4; count of bases not matched to a gene: 2. The germline gives CDR1 KGHDR, CDR2 SFDVKD. CDR3 nucleotides: TGTGCCACCAGTGATACGGACAGGGGCTATGGCTACACCTTC. Its protein is CATSDTDRGYGYTF.

The sample holds many counts of this clonotype. This sequence joins TRBV12-3 or TRBV12-4 and TRBJ2-2; 7 bases fit TRBD2. V gave up 6 bases and J gave up 5 bases; unmatched junction bases: 9. This CDR3 comprises 15 residues. The DNA for the CDR3 is TGTGCCAGCAGCATGACTAGCAGCCATACCGGGGAGCTGTTTTTT. Amino acids: CASSMTSSHTGELFF.

This clonotype has more than one count but fewer than ten. CDR3 in amino acids: CSARVGGRALETQYF. The CDR3, as DNA: TGCAGTGCTAGAGTGGGCGGGAGGGCCTTAGAGACCCAGTACTTC. The gene calls are TRBV20-1 and TRBJ2-5, with 9 bases identical to TRBD2. J lost 4 bases, V lost 1 base, and 7 bases had no gene match. CDR3 length equals 15 residues. Germline CDR1 and CDR2: DFQATT and SNEGSKA (reference sequence).

This clonotype was observed many times. This chain connects TRBV3-1 to TRBJ2-1; 11 bases agree with TRBD2. V trimming: 11 bases; J trimming: 5 bases; junction bases outside the gene matches: 8. The germline gives CDR1 LGHDT, CDR2 YNNKEL (reference sequence). The CDR3 runs 14 residues. The DNA for the CDR3 is TGTGCCTCAAGGTTAGCGGGAGGGAACAATGAGCAGTTCTTC. Encoded protein: CASRLAGGNNEQFF.

This clonotype occurred a few times. The V call is TRBV5-8, the J call TRBJ2-2; 11 nucleotides align to TRBD1. CDR1 and CDR2 from the germline V gene are SGHTS and YDEGEE. This CDR3 has 17 amino acids. The junction had 7 bases not matched to a gene; V was cut back by 0 bases and J by 6 bases. The DNA of the CDR3 is TGTGCCAGCAGCTTGGGCATGGCGGGACAGGGGGCCGGGGAGCTGTTTTTT. This translates into CASSLGMAGQGAGELFF. Looking up the rest from reference TRBV5-8 and TRBJ2-2 gives the full variable domain: EAGVTQSPTHLIKTRGQQATLRCSPISGHTSVYWYQQALGLGLQFLLWYDEGEERNRGNFPPRFSGRQFPNYSSELNVNALELEDSALYLCASSLGMAGQGAGELFFGEGSRLTVL.